This TCR beta chain was captured by sequencing in a study of T cells in Graves' hyperthyroidism and ophthalmopathy (dated by TCRdb to about 2019). As for the study more broadly: Peripheral blood samples were taken at the time of initial diagnosis, prior to any treatment. In addition, the study compared T-cell repertoires in thyroid tissue and in blood from roughly 6 Graves' hyperthyroidism patients. TCR Vbeta CDR3 sequencing of 130 to 150 peripheral blood samples (approximately 44 ophthalmopathy, 75 to 85 hyperthyroidism and about 17 progressor patients) is reported in the paper. The 90 or so discovery patients were randomly split 7:3 into training and test sets. To identify TCR V-J signatures that set the groups apart, the researchers used a discovery cohort of approximately 98 patients, made up of 40 to 45 with Graves' ophthalmopathy and some 60 with stable Graves' hyperthyroidism. Whether ophthalmopathy could be predicted prospectively was tested in an independent validation cohort made up of under 20 hyperthyroidism patients plus 17 patients who later progressed to ophthalmopathy. Once sampling was done, hyperthyroidism patients were given methimazole at a starting dose of 30 mg daily, whereas ophthalmopathy patients were given high-dose intravenous methylprednisolone. General study outcomes and caveats: Blood samples also contained most of the expanded thyroid clonotypes (frequency above 0.001), which suggests that blood repertoires may reflect thyroid immune responses. In validation, progression to ophthalmopathy was predicted by the model with roughly 69% sensitivity and under 85% specificity, a median of about 6 months before onset. Sample size was not statistically predetermined, and investigators were not blinded to group allocation. A 13 V-J signature model separated ophthalmopathy from stable hyperthyroidism, with roughly 88% sensitivity and about 81% specificity in cross-validation and 80%/75% in testing.

V is shortened by 10 bases, J by 5 bases, and the region joining them spans 14 bases. The CDR3 contains 12 residues, cysteine and phenylalanine counted. CDR3 DNA only is kept here, 36 bases in frame from base 1. This clonotype was counted many times. What antigen it recognizes has not been identified. The input lacks base qualities; no much larger clone sits a single base away. Stable Graves' hyperthyroidism was defined as no progression to ophthalmopathy during 18 months of follow-up. Hyperthyroidism patients were newly diagnosed, had a disease duration of under 2 months, and were aged 18 to 65 years. Exclusion was applied to patients with uncontrolled infections, other autoimmune diseases, pregnancy or lactation. Diagnoses were established on the basis of clinical symptoms, serum thyroxine and TRAb, thyroid ultrasound, and orbital computed tomography. PBMCs were isolated from about 9.1 ml of fresh peripheral blood by Ficoll-Paque density gradient centrifugation. Total RNA was extracted using Trizol reagent, and RNA quality was assessed on an Agilent 2100 Bioanalyzer.

TCR beta CDR3 regions were amplified from RNA transcripts. The TCR CDR3 was subjected to a first round of RT-PCR using the HTBI primer set and the Qiagen OneStep RT-PCR kit. The libraries were constructed in a second round of multiplex PCR and then size-selected and purified. Paired-end sequencing of the libraries was performed with 100 bp reads on an Illumina HiSeq2000. The authors processed their data as follows. SOAPnuke was used to process the raw data, removing reads that contained adapters or uncalled bases, had a mean Phred below 15, or lacked an exact match to the constant primer or identifier. High-quality paired reads were merged using COPE v1.2.5, and each unique nucleotide sequence was defined as a clonotype. Clonotypes were aligned to IMGT TRBV, TRBD and TRBJ reference segments using MiTCR v1.1. Analysis was restricted to V-J combinations with a frequency above 0.0001, which covered about 99% of repertoires. The TCS score was defined as F50 (clonal expansion) divided by E x V (chaos), with BLOSUM62-based TCRdist calculated between CDR3 peptides within each V-J. Welch's t-statistics and random forest reduced approximately 520 V-J features to 13, which were used in a naive Bayes classifier (R e1071). Through fastp at Q25 and MiXCR, TCRdb rebuilt clones from the public reads, retaining in-frame beta chains. Every CDR3 protein is listed once, alongside the most common genes and DNA of its rows. In this record, the V and J calls reflect TCRdb's handling and not the investigators' own analysis. The sample yields hundreds of thousands of distinct CDR3 sequences; 15% to 19% were counted once. Around 7.7% of the sample belongs to the ten largest clones.

This TCR came from a woman aged 18-30 years with Graves' hyperthyroidism. Source material: blood. The chain couples TRBV12-3 or TRBV12-4 to TRBJ2-5; there is no confident call for the D gene. The DNA is as follows: TGTGCCACCAGCCGAGGTTGGGAGACCCAGTACTTC. This is translated as CATSRGWETQYF.